Only one count was recorded for the clone carrying this TCR beta chain. The CDR3 sequence is 15 residues long. Trimming shortened V by 1 base and J by 3 bases, and 13 bases separated the two germline ends. Per the germline V gene, CDR1 is MGHRA and CDR2 is YSYEKL. Authors' analysis steps: Amplified reference gene primers provided the basis for estimating nucleated cell counts. Data came from immunoSEQ multiplex PCR; TCRdb stores just in-frame clones and leaves some out. The V and J calls and the clone size are those of that table, but D and trimming were determined from the DNA. The data show approximately 110,000 clones, approximately 84% seen once. These data are taken from a study of blood T cell repertoires in COVID-19. Study details: The origin of the acute and convalescent COVID-19 samples was the United States, Italy and Spain. T cells, B-cell-depleted T cells, or PBMCs supplied cDNA or gDNA.

This chain joins TRBV4-1 and TRBJ2-7; maybe TRBD1 (6 bases). The clonotype was recovered from a man between 40 and 49 years old with acute or convalescent COVID-19. The material sequenced was peripheral blood. DNA of the CDR3: TGCGCCAGCAGCCAAGTCTCAGCAGGGGACTACGAGCAGTACTTC. As protein: CASSQVSAGDYEQYF.